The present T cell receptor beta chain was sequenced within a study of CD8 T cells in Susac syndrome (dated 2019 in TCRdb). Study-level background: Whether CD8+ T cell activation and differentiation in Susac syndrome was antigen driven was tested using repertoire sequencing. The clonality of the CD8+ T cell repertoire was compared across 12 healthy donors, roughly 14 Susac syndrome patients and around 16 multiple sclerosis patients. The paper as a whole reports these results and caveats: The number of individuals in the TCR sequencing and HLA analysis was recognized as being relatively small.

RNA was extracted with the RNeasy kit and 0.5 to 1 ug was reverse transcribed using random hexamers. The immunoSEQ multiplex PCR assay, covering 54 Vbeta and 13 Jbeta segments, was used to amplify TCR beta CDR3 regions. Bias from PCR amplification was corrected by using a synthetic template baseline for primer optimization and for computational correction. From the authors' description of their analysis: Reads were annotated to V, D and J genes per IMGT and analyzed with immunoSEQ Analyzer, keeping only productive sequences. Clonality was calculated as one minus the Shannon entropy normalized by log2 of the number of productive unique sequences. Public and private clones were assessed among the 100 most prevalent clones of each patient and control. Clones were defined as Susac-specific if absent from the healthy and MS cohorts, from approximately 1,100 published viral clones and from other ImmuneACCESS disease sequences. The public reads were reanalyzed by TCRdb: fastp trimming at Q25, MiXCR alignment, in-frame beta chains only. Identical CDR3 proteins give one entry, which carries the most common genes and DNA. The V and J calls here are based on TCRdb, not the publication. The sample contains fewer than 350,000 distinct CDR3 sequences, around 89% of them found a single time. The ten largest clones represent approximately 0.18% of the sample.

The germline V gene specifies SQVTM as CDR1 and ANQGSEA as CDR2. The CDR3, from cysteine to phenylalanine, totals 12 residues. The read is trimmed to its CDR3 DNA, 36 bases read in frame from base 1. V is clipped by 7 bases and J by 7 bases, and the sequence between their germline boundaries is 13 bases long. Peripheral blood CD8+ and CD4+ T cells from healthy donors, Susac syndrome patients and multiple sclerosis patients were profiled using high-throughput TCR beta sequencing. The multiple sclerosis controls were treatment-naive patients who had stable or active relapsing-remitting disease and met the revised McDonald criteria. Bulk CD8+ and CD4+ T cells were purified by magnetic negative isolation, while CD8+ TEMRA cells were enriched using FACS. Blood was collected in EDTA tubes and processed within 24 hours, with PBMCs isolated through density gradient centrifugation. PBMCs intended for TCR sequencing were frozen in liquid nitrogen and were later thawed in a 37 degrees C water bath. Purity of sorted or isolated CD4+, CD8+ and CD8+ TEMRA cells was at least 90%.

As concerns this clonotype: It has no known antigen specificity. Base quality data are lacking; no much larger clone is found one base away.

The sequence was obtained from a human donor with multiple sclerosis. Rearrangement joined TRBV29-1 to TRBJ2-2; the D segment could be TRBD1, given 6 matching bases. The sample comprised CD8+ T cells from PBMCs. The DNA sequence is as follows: TGCAGCGCAGCTCAGGGGATCGGGGAGCTGTTTTTT. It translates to CSAAQGIGELFF.